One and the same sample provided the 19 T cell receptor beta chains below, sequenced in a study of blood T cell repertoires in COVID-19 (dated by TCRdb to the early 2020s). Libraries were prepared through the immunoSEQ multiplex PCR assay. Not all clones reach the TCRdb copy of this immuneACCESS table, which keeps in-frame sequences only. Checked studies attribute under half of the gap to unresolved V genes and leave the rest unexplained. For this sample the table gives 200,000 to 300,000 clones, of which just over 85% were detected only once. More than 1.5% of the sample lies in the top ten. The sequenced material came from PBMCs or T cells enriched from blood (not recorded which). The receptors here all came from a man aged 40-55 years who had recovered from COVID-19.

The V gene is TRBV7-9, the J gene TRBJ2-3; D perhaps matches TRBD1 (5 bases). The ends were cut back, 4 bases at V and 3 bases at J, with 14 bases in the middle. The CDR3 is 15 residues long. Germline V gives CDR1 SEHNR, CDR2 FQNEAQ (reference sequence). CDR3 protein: CASSSDGRETDTQYF. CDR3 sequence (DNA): TGTGCCAGCAGCTCAGACGGCAGGGAAACAGATACGCAGTATTTT.

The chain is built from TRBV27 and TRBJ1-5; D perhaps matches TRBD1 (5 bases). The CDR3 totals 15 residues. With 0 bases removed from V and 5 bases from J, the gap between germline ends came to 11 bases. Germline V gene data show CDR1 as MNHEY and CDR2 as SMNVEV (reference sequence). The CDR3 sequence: CASSLSAGYDQPQHF. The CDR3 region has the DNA TGTGCCAGCAGTTTATCGGCAGGGTACGATCAGCCCCAGCATTTT.

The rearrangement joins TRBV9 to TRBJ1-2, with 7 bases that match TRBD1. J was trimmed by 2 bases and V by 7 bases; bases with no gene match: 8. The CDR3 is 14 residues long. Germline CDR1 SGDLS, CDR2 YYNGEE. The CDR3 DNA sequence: TGTGCCAGCCGAGCGACAGGGACGAACTATGGCTACACCTTC. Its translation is CASRATGTNYGYTF.

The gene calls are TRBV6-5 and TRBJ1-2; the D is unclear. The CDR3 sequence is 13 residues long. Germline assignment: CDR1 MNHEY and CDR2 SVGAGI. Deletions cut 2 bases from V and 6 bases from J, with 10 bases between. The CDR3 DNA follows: TGTGCCAGCAGTTACGTCGGTCCGGATGGCTACACCTTC. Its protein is CASSYVGPDGYTF.

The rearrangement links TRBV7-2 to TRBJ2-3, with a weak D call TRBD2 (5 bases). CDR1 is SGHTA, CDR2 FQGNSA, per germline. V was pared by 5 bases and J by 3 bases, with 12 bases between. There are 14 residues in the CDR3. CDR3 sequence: CASSLGINTDTQYF. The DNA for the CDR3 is TGTGCCAGCAGCCTCGGGATTAATACAGATACGCAGTATTTT.

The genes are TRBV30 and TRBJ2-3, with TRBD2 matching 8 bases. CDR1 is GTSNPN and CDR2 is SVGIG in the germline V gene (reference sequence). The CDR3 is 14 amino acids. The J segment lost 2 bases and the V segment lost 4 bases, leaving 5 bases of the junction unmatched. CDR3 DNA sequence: TGTGCCTGGAAAGCGGGGGTCAACACAGATACGCAGTATTTT. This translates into CAWKAGVNTDTQYF.

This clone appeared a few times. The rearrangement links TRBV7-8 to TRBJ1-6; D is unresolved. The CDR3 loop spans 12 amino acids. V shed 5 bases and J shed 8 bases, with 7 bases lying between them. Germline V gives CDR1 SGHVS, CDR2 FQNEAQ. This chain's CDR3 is CASSRTDSPLHF. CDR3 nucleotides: TGTGCCAGCAGCCGAACGGATTCACCCCTCCACTTT.

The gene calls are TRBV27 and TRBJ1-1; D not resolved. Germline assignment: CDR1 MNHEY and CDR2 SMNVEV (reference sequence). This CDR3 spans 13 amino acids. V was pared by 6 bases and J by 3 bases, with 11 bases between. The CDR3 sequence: CASSLRRDTEAFF. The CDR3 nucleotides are TGTGCCAGCAGCCTCCGGAGGGACACTGAAGCTTTCTTT.

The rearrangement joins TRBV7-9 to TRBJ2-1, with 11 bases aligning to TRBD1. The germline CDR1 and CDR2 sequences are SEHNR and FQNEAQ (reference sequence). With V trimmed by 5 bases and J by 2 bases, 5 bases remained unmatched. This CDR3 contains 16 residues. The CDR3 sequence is CASSQWTGGTYNEQFF. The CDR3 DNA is TGTGCCAGCAGCCAATGGACAGGGGGCACCTACAATGAGCAGTTCTTC.

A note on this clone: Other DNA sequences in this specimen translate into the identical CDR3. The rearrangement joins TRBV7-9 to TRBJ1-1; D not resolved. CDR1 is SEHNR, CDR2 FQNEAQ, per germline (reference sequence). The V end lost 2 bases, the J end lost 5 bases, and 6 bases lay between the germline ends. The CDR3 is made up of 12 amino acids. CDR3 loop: CASSLSGTEAFF. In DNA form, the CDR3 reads TGTGCCAGCAGCTTATCCGGGACTGAAGCTTTCTTT.

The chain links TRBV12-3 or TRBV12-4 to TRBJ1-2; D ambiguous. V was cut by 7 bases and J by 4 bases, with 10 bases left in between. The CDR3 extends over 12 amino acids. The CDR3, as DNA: TGTGCCAGCACTTTTCTTCCCTATGGCTACACCTTC. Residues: CASTFLPYGYTF.

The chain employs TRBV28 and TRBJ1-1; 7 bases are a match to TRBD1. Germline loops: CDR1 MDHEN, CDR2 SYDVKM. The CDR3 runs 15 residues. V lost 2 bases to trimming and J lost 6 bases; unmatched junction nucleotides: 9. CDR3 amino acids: CASSLPDRVEAEAFF. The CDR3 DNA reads TGTGCCAGCAGTTTACCCGACAGGGTAGAAGCTGAAGCTTTCTTT.

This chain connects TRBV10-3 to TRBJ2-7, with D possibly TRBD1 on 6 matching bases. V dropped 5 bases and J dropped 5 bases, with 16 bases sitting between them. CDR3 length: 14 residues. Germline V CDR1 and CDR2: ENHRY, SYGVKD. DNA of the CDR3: TGTGCCATCAGTCCCTCAGGGGTCGTCCACGAGCAGTACTTC. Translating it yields CAISPSGVVHEQYF.

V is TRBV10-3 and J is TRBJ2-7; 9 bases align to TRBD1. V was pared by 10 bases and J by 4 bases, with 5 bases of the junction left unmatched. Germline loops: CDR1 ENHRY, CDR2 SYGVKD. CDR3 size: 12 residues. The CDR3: CATRQGVYEQYF. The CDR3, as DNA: TGTGCCACTAGACAGGGGGTTTACGAGCAGTACTTC.

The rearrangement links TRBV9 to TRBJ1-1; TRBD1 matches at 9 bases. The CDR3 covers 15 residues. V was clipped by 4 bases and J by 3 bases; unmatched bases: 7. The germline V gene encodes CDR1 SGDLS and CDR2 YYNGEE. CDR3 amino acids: CASSRDRESDTEAFF. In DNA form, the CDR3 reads TGTGCCAGCAGCCGGGACAGGGAGTCGGACACTGAAGCTTTCTTT.

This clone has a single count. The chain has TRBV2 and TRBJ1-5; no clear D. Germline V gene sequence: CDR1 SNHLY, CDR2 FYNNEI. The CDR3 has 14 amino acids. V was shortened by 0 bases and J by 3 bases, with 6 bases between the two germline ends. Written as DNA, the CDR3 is TGTGCCAGCAGTGAAGCTGGACTCAATCAGCCCCAGCATTTT. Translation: CASSEAGLNQPQHF.

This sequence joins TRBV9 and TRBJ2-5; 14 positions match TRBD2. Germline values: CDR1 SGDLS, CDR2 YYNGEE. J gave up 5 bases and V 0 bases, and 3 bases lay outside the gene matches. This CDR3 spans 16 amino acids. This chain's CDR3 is CASSVGGLAGGETQYF. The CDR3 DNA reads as TGTGCCAGCAGCGTAGGCGGACTAGCGGGAGGTGAGACCCAGTACTTC. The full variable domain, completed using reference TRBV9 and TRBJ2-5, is DSGVTQTPKHLITATGQRVTLRCSPRSGDLSVYWYQQSLDQGLQFLIQYYNGEERAKGNILERFSAQQFPDLHSELNLSSLELGDSALYFCASSVGGLAGGETQYFGPGTRLLVL.

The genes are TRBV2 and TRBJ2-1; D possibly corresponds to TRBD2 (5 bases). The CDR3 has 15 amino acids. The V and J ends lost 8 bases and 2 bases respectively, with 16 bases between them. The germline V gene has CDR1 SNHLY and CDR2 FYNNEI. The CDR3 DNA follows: TGTGCCAGCGGCAAAAAGGTAGCGCCCTACAATGAGCAGTTCTTC. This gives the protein CASGKKVAPYNEQFF.

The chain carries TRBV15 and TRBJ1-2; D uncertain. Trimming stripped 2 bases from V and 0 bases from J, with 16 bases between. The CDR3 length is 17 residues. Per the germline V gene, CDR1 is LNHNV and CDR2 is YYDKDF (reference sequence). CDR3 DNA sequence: TGTGCCACCAGCAGATCTCTTGGATCCGGGGCTAACTATGGCTACACCTTC. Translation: CATSRSLGSGANYGYTF.